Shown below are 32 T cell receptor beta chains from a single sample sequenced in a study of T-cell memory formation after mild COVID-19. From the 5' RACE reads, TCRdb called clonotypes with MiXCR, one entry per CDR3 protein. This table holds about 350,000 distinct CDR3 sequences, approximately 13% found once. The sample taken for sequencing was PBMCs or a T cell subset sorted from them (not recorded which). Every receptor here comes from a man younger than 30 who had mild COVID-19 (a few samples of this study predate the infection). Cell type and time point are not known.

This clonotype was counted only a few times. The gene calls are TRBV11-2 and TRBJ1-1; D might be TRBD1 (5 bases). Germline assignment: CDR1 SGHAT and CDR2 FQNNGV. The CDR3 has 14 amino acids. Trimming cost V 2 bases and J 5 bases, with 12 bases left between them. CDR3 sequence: CASSLRRVGTEAFF. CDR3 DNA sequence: TGTGCCAGCAGCTTACGCAGGGTTGGGACTGAAGCTTTCTTT.

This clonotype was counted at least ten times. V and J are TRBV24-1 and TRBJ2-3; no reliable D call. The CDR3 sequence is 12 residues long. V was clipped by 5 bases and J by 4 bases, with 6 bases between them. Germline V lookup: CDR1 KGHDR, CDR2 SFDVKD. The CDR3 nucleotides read TGTGCCACCAGTGCAACTGCAGATACGCAGTATTTT. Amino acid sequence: CATSATADTQYF.

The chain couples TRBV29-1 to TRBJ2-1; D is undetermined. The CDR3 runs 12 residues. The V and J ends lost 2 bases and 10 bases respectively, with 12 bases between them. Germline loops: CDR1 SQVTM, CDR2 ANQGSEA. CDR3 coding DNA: TGCAGCGTTGAACGGCTACCAATGGAGCAGTTCTTC. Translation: CSVERLPMEQFF.

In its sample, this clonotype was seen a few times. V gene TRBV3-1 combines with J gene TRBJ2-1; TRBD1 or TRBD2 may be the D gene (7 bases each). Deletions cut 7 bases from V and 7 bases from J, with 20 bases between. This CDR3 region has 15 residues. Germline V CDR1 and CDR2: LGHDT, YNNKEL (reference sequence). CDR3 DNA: TGTGCCAGCACCCAGCAGGGGGGGGCCCAGAATGAGCAGTTCTTC. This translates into CASTQQGGAQNEQFF.

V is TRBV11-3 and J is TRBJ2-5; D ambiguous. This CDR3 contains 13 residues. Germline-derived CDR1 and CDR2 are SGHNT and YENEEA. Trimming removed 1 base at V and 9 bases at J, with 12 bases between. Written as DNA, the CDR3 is TGTGCCAGCAGCTTAGTTGTCGAAACCCCCCAGTACTTC. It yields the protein CASSLVVETPQYF.

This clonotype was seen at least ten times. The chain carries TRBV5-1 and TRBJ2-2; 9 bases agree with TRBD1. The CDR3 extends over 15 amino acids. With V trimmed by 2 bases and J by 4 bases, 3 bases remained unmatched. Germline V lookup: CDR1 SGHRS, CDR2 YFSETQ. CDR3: CASSFGQGITGELFF. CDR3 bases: TGCGCCAGCAGCTTCGGACAGGGGATCACCGGGGAGCTGTTTTTT.

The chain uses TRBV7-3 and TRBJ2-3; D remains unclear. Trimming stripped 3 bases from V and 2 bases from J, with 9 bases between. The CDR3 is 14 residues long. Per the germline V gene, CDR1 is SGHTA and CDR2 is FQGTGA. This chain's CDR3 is CASSFIPFTDTQYF. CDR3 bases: TGTGCCAGCAGCTTTATCCCGTTCACAGATACGCAGTATTTT. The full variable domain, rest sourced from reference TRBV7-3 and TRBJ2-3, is GAGVSQTPSNKVTEKGKYVELRCDPISGHTALYWYRQSLGQGPEFLIYFQGTGAADDSGLPNDRFFAVRPEGSVSTLKIQRTERGDSAVYLCASSFIPFTDTQYFGPGTRLTVL.

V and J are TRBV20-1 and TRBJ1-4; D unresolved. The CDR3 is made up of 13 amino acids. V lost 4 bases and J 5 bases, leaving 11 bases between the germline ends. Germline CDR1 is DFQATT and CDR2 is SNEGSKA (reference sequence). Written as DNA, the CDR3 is TGCAGTGCTATGATCAGCACCAATGAAAAACTGTTTTTT. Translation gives CSAMISTNEKLFF.

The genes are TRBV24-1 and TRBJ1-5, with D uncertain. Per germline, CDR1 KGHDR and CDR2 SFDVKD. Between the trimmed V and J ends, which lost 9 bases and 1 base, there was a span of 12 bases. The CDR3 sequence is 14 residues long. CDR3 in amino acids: CATGRHGSNQPQHF. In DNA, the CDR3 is TGTGCCACCGGGAGGCACGGAAGCAATCAGCCCCAGCATTTT.

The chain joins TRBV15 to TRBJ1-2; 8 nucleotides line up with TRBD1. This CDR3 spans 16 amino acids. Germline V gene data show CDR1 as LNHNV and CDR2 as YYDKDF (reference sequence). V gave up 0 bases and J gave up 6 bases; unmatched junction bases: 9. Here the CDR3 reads CATSREPTGAGNGYTF. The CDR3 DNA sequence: TGTGCCACCAGCAGAGAGCCGACAGGGGCCGGGAATGGCTACACCTTC. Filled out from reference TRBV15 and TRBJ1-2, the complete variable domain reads DAMVIQNPRYQVTQFGKPVTLSCSQTLNHNVMYWYQQKSSQAPKLLFHYYDKDFNNEADTPDNFQSRRPNTSFCFLDIRSPGLGDTAMYLCATSREPTGAGNGYTFGSGTRLTVV.

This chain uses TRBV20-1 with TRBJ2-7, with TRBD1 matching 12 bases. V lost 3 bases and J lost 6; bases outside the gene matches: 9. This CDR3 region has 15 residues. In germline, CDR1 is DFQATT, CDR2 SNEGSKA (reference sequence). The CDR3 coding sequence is TGCAGTGCTAGCCTAAAGGGGACAGGGGGCAGCGAGCAGTACGTC. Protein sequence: CSASLKGTGGSEQYV.

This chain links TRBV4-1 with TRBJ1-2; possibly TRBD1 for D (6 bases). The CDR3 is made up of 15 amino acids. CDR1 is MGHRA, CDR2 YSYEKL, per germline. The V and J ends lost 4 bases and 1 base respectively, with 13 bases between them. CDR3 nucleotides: TGCGCCAGCAGCCCGTACAGGGTAGATAACTATGGCTACACCTTC. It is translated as CASSPYRVDNYGYTF.

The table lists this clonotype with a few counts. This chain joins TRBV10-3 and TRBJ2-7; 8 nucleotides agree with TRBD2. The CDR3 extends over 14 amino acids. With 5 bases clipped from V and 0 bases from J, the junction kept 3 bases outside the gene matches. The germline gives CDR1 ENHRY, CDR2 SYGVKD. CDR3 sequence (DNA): TGTGCCATCAGTCCCCGGGGGGGCTCCTACGAGCAGTACTTC. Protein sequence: CAISPRGGSYEQYF.

Here the CDR3 reads CASSERSSNTGELFF. The CDR3, as DNA: TGTGCCAGCTCTGAGAGATCCTCGAACACCGGGGAGCTGTTTTTT. The chain uses TRBV18 and TRBJ2-2; D gene unclear. Germline CDR1 is KGHSH and CDR2 is LQKENI. The CDR3 has 15 amino acids. With 6 bases removed from V and 0 bases from J, the gap between germline ends came to 11 bases.

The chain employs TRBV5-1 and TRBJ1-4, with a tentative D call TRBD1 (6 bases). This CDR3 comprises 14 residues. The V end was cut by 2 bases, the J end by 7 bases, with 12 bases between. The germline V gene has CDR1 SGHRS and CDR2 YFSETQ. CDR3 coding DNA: TGCGCCAGCAGCTTTCGGACAGTGGGTGAAAAACTGTTTTTT. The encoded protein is CASSFRTVGEKLFF.

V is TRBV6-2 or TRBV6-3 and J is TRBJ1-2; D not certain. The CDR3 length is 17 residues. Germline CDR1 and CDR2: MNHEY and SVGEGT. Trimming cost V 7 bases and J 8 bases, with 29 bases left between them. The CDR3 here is CASTTIPAGTVGRGYTF. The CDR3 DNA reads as TGTGCCAGCACCACCATCCCAGCGGGCACCGTGGGTCGGGGCTACACCTTC.

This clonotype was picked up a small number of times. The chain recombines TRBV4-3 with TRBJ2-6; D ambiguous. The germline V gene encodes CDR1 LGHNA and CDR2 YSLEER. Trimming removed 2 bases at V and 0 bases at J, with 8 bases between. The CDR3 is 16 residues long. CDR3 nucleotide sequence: TGCGCCAGCAGCCAATCTTCAGTCTCTGGGGCCAACGTCCTGACTTTC. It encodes CASSQSSVSGANVLTF.

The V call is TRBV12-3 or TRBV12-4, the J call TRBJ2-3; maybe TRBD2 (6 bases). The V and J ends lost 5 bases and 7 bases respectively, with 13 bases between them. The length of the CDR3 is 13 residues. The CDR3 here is CASSQGTFNTQYF. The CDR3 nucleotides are TGTGCCAGCAGTCAAGGGACTTTTAATACGCAGTATTTT.

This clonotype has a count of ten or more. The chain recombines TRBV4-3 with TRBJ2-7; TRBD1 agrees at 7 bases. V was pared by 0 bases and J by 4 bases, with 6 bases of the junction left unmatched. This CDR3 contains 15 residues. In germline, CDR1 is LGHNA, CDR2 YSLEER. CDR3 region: CASSQDRQGVYEQYF. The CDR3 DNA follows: TGCGCCAGCAGCCAAGATAGACAGGGAGTTTACGAGCAGTACTTC.

CDR3 sequence (DNA): TGTGCCAGCAGTTGGGCGGAATCCTATGGCTACACCTTC. Translated: CASSWAESYGYTF. The chain joins TRBV6-2 or TRBV6-3 to TRBJ1-2; D call uncertain. Germline CDR1 MNHEY, CDR2 SVGEGT. Trimming pared 4 bases from V and 4 bases from J, leaving 10 bases between. This CDR3 contains 13 residues.

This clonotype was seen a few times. DNA for the CDR3: TGCGCCAGCAGCTTGGACAGGAAAGAGACCCAGTACTTC. Residues: CASSLDRKETQYF. The V gene is TRBV5-1, the J gene TRBJ2-5, with TRBD1 as a possible D gene (5 bases). CDR3 length equals 13 residues. V lost 0 bases and J lost 3, with 6 bases in between. CDR1 SGHRS and CDR2 YFSETQ come from the germline V gene.

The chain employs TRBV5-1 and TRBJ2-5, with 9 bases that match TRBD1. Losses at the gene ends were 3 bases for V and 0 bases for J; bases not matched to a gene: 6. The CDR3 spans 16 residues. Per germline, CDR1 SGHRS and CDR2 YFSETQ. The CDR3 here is CASSSGQGWDQETQYF. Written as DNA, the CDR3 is TGCGCCAGCAGCTCGGGACAGGGCTGGGACCAAGAGACCCAGTACTTC.

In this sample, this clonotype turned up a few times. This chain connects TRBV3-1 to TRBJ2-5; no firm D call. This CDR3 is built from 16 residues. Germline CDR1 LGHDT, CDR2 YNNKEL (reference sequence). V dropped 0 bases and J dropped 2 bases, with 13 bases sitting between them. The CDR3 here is CASSQEVGTQQETQYF. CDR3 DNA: TGTGCCAGCAGCCAAGAAGTGGGTACACAACAAGAGACCCAGTACTTC.

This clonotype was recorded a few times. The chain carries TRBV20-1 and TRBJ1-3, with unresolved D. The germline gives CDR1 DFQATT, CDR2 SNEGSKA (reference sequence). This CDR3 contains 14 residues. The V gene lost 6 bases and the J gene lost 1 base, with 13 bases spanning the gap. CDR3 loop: CSAPGLGSGNTIYF. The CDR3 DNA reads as TGCAGTGCACCCGGTCTGGGGTCTGGAAACACCATATATTTT.

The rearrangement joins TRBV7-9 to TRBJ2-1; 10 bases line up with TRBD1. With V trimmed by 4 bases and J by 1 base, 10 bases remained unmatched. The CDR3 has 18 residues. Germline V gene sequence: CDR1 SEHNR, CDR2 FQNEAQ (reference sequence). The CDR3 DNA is TGTGCCAGCAGCTCACCTAAGACAGGGGGCGATTCCTACAATGAGCAGTTCTTC. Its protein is CASSSPKTGGDSYNEQFF. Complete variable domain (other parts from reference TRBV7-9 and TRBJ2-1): DTGVSQNPRHKITKRGQNVTFRCDPISEHNRLYWYRQTLGQGPEFLTYFQNEAQLEKSRLLSDRFSAERPKGSFSTLEIQRTEQGDSAMYLCASSSPKTGGDSYNEQFFGPGTRLTVL.

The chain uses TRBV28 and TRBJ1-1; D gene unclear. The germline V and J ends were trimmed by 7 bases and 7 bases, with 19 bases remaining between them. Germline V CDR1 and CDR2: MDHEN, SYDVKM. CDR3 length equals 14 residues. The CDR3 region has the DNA TGTGCCAGCACCACAAGGAGGACCTCCGATGAAGCTTTCTTT. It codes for CASTTRRTSDEAFF.

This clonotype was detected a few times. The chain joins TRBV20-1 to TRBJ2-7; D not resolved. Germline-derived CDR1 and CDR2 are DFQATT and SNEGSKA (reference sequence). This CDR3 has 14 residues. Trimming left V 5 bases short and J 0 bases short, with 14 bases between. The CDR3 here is CSAPAALSSYEQYF. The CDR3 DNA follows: TGCAGTGCTCCTGCTGCCTTGAGCTCCTACGAGCAGTACTTC.

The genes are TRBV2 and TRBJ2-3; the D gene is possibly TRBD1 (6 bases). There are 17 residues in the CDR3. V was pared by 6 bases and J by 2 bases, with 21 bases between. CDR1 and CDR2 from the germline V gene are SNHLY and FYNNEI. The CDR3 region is CASRHGQPAGYTDTQYF. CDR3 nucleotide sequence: TGTGCCAGCAGACACGGACAGCCCGCAGGCTACACAGATACGCAGTATTTT.

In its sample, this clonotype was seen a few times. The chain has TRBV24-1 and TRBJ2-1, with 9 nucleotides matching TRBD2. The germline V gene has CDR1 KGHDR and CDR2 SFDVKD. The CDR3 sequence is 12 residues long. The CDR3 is CGVAGDHNEQFF. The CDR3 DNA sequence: TGTGGAGTAGCGGGGGATCACAATGAGCAGTTCTTC.

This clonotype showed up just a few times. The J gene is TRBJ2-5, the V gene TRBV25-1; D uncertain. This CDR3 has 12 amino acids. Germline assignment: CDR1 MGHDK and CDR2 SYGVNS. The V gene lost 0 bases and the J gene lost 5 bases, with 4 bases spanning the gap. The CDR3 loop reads CASSEYTETQYF. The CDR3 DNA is TGTGCCAGCAGTGAATATACTGAGACCCAGTACTTC.

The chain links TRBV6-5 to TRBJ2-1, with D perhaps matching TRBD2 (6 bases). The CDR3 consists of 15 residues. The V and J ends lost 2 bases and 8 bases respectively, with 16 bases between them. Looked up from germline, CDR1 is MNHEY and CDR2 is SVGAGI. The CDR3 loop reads CASSYPPGTGDEQFF. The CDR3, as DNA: TGTGCCAGCAGTTACCCGCCGGGCACGGGGGATGAGCAGTTCTTC.

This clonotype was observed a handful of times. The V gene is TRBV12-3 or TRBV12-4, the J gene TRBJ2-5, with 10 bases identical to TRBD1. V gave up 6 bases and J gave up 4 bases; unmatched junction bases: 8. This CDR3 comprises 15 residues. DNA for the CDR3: TGTGCCAGCAGCCAGACAGGGGGCGGGGGAGAGACCCAGTACTTC. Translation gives CASSQTGGGGETQYF.